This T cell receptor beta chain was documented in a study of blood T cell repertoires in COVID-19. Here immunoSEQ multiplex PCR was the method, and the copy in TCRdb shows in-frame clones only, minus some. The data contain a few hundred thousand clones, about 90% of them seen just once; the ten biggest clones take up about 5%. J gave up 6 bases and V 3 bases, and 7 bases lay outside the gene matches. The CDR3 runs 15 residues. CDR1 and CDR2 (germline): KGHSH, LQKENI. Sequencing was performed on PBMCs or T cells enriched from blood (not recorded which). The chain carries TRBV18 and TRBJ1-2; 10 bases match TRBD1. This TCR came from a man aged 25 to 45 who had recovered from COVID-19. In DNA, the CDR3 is TGTGCCAGCTCACCCCGGGACAGGGGAATTGATGGCTACACCTTC. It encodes CASSPRDRGIDGYTF.